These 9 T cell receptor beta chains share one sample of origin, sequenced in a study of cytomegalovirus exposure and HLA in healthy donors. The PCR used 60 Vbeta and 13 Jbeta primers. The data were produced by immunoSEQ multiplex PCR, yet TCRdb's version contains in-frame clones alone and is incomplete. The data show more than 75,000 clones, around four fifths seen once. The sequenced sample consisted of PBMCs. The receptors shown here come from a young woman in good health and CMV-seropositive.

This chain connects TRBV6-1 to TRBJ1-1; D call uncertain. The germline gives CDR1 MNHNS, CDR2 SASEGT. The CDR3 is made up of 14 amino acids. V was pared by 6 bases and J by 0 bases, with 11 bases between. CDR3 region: CASRREVMNTEAFF. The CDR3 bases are TGTGCCAGCAGGAGGGAGGTCATGAACACTGAAGCTTTCTTT.

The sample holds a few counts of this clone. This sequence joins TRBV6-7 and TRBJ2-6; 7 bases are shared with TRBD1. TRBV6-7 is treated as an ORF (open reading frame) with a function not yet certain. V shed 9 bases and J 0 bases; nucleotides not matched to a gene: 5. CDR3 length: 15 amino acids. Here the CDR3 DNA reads TGTGCCAGTATGACAGGGCCCTCTGGGGCCAACGTCCTGACTTTC. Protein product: CASMTGPSGANVLTF.

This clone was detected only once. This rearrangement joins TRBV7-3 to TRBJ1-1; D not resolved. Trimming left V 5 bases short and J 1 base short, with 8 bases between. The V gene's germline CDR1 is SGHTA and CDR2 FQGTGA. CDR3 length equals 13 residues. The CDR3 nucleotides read TGTGCCAGCAGCGCATTGAGGAACACTGAAGCTTTCTTT. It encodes CASSALRNTEAFF.

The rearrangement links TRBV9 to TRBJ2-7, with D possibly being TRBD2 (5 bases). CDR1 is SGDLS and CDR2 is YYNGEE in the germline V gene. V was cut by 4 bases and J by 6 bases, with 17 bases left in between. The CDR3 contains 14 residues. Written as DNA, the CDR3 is TGTGCCAGCAGCCCACGGGATGGTGGTACCGAGCAGTACTTC. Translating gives CASSPRDGGTEQYF.

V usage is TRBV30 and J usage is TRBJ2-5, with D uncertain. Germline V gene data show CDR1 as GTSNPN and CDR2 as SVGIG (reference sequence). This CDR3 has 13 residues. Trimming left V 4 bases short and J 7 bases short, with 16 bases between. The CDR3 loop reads CAWTTGPRRTQYF. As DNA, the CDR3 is TGTGCCTGGACAACCGGCCCTCGGAGGACCCAGTACTTC.

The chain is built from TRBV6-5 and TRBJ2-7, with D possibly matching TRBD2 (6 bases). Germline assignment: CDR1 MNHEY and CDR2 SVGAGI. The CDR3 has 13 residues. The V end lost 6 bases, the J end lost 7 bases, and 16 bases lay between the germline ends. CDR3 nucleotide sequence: TGTGCCAGCAGACGAGGACTACCGGGGGAGCAGTACTTC. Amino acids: CASRRGLPGEQYF.

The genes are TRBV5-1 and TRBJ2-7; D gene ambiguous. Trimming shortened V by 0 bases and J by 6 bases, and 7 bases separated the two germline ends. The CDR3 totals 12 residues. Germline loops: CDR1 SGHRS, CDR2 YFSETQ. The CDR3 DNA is TGCGCCAGCAGCTTGGGCGCCTCCGAGCAGTACTTC. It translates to CASSLGASEQYF.

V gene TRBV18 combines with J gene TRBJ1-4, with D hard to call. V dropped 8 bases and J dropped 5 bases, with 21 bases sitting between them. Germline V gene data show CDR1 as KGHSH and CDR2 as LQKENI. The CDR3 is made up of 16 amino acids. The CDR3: CASHSSPGPENEKLFF. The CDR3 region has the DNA TGTGCCAGCCACTCAAGTCCAGGCCCTGAGAATGAAAAACTGTTTTTT.

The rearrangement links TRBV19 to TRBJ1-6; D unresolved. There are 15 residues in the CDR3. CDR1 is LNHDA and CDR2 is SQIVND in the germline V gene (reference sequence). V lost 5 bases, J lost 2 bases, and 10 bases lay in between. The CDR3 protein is CASSAGRTYNSPLHF. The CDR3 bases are TGTGCCAGTAGTGCAGGCCGGACCTATAATTCACCCCTCCACTTT. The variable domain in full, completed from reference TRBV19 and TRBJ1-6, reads DGGITQSPKYLFRKEGQNVTLSCEQNLNHDAMYWYRQDPGQGLRLIYYSQIVNDFQKGDIAEGYSVSREKKESFPLTVTSAQKNPTAFYLCASSAGRTYNSPLHFGNGTRLTVT.